This TCR beta chain is drawn from a study of HIV-infected patients and healthy controls. V was clipped by 1 base and J by 3 bases, with 10 bases between them. The CDR3 spans 13 residues. In germline, CDR1 is DFQATT, CDR2 SNEGSKA (reference sequence). Using its own MiXCR run on the 5' RACE reads, TCRdb lists one record per CDR3 protein. The sample carries under 20,000 distinct CDR3 sequences, about a sixth recorded once. This clonotype appeared many times. Sequencing used CD8+ T cells from blood. This clonotype was sampled from a human donor in good health. This chain joins TRBV20-1 and TRBJ2-7, with D tentatively TRBD1 (6 bases). CDR3 coding DNA: TGCAGTGCTAGAGGGGACATAGACTACGAGCAGTACTTC. It specifies CSARGDIDYEQYF.